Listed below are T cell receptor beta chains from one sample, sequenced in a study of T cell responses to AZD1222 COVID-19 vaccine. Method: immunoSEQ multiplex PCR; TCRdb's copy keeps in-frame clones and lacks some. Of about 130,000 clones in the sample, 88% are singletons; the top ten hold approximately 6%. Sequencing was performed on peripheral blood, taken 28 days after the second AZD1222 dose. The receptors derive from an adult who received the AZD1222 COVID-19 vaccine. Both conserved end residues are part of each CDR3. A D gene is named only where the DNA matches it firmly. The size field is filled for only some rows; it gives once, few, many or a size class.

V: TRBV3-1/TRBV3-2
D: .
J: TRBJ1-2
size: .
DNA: TGTGCCAGCAGCCAAGGACCCTACTATGGCTACACCTTC
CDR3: CASSQGPYYGYTF

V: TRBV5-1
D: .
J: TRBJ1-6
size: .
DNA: TGCGCCAGCAGCTCCTACAGCGATAATTCACCCCTCCACTTT
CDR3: CASSSYSDNSPLHF

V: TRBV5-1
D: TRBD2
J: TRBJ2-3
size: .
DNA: TGCGCCAGCAGCTTGCGTTTTAGCGGGTCCAACACAGATACGCAGTATTTT
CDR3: CASSLRFSGSNTDTQYF

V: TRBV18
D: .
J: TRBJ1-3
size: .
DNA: TGTGCCAGCTCACTAGCCCGGGGCAGCTCTGGAAACACCATATATTTT
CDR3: CASSLARGSSGNTIYF

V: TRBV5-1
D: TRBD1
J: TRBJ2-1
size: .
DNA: TGCGCCAGCAGCCCCAGGGGGCCCTACAATGAGCAGTTCTTC
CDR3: CASSPRGPYNEQFF

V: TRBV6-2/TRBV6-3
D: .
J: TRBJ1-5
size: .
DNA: TGTGCCAGCAGTCCCGGGCCGGGAGGCAATCAGCCCCAGCATTTT
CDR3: CASSPGPGGNQPQHF

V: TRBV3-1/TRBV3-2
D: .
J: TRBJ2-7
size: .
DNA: TGTGCCAGCAGCCAAGAGGGATCGGACACTAGGGTCTTC
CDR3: CASSQEGSDTRVF

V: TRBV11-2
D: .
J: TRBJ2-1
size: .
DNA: TGTGCCAGCAGCATGAGAGGGTTCGCCTACAATGAGCAGTTCTTC
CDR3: CASSMRGFAYNEQFF

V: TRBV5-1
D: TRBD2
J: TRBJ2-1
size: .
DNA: TGCGCCAGCAGCTTGGTGGGACTAGCGGAATACAATGAGCAGTTCTTC
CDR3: CASSLVGLAEYNEQFF

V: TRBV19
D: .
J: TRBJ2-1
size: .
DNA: TGTGCCAGTAGTAGACAGAACAATGAGCAGTTCTTC
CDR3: CASSRQNNEQFF

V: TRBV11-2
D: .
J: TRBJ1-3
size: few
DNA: TGTGCCAGCGGAGGAAACACCATATATTTT
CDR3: CASGGNTIYF

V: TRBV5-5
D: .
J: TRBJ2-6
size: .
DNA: TGTGCCAGCAGCTCCGGGACCTTCTCTGGGGCCAACGTCCTGACTTTC
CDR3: CASSSGTFSGANVLTF

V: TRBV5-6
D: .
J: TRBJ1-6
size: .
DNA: TGTGCCAGCAGCCCGGACGGGGGTTATAATTCACCCCTCCACTTT
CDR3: CASSPDGGYNSPLHF

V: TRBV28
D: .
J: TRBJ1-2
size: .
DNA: TGTGCCAGCAGTTTATCGGCCAGCCCTTACACCTTC
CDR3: CASSLSASPYTF

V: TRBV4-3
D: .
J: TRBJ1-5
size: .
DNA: TGCGCCAGCAGCCAAGACGCCGGGGGCCCAGTATGGCCCCAGCATTTT
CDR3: CASSQDAGGPVWPQHF

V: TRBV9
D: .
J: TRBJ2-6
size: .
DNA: TGTGCCAGCAGCTCCCGATCCTCTGGGGCCAACGTCCTGACTTTC
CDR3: CASSSRSSGANVLTF

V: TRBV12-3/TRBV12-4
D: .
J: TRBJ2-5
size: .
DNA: TGTGCCAGCAGTTCACAGGGCAGAGAGACCCAGTACTTC
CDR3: CASSSQGRETQYF

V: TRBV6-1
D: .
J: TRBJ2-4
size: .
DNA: TGTGCCAGCAGTGAATCAGCCATTCAGTACTTC
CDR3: CASSESAIQYF

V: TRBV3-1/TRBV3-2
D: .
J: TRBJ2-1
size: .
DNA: TGTGCCAGCAGCCCCCGCCGGGCGTTCAATGAGCAGTTCTTC
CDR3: CASSPRRAFNEQFF

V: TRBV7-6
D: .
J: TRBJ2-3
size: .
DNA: TGTGCCAGCAGCTTAATGGAAATGGGGACAGATACGCAGTATTTT
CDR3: CASSLMEMGTDTQYF

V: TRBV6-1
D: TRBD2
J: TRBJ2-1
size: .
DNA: TGTGCCAGCAGTGAAGCAGCGGCGGGAGGGGCCTACAATGAGCAGTTCTTC
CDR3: CASSEAAAGGAYNEQFF

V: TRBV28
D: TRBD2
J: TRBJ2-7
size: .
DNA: TGTGCCAGCAGTTTAGGGACTAGCGGGAGGCAGTACTTC
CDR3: CASSLGTSGRQYF

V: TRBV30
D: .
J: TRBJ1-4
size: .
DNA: TGTGCCTGGGCCCGGGGAACTAATGAAAAACTGTTTTTT
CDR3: CAWARGTNEKLFF

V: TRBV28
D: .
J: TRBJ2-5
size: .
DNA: TGTGCCAGCAGTCGGAGCAGCGGGTGGGGAGTGGAGACCCAGTACTTC
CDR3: CASSRSSGWGVETQYF

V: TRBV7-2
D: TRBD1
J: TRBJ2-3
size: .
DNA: TGTGCCAGCAGCTTTGTGGGACAGAGCACAGATACGCAGTATTTT
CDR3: CASSFVGQSTDTQYF

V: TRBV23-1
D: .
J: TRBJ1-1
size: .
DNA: TGCGCCAGCACGTCCGAGGGGCTTGACACTGAAGCTTTCTTT
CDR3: CASTSEGLDTEAFF

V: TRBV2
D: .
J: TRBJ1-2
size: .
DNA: TGTGCCAGCAGTCCCCGGCTCTATGGCTACACCTTC
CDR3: CASSPRLYGYTF

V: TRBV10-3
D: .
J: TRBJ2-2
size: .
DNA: TGTGCCAGCCAAGCAGGGGCTAACACCGGGGAGCTGTTTTTT
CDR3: CASQAGANTGELFF

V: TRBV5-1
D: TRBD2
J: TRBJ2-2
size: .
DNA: TGCGCCAGCAGCCCCAGGACTAGCGGGAGAGGGAACACCGGGGAGCTGTTTTTT
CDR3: CASSPRTSGRGNTGELFF

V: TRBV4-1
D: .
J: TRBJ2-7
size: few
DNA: TGCGCCAGCAGCCCTCGGACAGTTTCTACGAACGAGCAGTACTTC
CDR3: CASSPRTVSTNEQYF

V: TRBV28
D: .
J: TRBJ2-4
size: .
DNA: TGTGCCAGCACTATGGCCACAAAAAACATTCAGTACTTC
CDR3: CASTMATKNIQYF

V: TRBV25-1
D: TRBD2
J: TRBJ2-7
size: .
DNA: TGTGCCAGCAGTCACCCCGGGGGGTTCTACGAGCAGTACTTC
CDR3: CASSHPGGFYEQYF

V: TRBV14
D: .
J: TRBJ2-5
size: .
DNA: TGTGCCAGCAGCCGGGGGCCCCAAGAGACCCAGTACTTC
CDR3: CASSRGPQETQYF

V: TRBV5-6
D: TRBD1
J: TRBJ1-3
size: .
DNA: TGTGCCAGCAGCTGGGACAGGGGTTCTGGAAACACCATATATTTT
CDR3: CASSWDRGSGNTIYF

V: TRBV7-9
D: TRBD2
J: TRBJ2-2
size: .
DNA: TGTGCCAGCAGCTTGGGACTAGCGAACACCGGGGAGCTGTTTTTT
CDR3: CASSLGLANTGELFF

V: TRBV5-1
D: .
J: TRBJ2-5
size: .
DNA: TGCGCCAGCAGCTTCCTGAAGGACGGGGGGACCCAGTACTTC
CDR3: CASSFLKDGGTQYF

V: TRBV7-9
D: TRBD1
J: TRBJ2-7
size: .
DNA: TGTGCCAGCAGCTTAGCGCAGGGGGCAGCAGACGAGCAGTACTTC
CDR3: CASSLAQGAADEQYF

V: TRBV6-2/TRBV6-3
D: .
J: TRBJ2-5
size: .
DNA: TGTGCCAGCAGTTACGGGACCAGCTTGGAGACCCAGTACTTC
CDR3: CASSYGTSLETQYF

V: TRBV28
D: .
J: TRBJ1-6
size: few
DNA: TGTGCCAGCAGTTTAAACCGCGGGAGCTCCTATAATTCACCCCTCCACTTT
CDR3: CASSLNRGSSYNSPLHF

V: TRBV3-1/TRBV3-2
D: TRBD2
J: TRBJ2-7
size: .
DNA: TGTGCCAGCAGCCAAGAAGGCGGGAGGTCCTACGAGCAGTACTTC
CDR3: CASSQEGGRSYEQYF

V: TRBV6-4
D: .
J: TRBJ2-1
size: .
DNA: TGTGCCAGCAGCCCCGGAATATTTTACAACAATGAGCAGTTCTTC
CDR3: CASSPGIFYNNEQFF

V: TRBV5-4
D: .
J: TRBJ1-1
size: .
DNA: TGTGCCAGCAGCTTGGGCGGGAACACTGAAGCTTTCTTT
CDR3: CASSLGGNTEAFF

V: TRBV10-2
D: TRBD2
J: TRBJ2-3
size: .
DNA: TGCGCCAGCAGTTCTCCAAGCGGGAGGGAAGGCACAGATACGCAGTATTTT
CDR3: CASSSPSGREGTDTQYF

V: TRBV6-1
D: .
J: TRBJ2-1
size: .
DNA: TGTGCCAGCAGTGAGGACTACACCTACGACTACAATGAGCAGTTCTTC
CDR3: CASSEDYTYDYNEQFF

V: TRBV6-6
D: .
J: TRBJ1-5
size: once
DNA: TGTGCCAGCACCATCTCAGATAGCAATCAGCCCCAGCATTTT
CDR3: CASTISDSNQPQHF

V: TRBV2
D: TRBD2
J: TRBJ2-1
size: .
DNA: TGTGCCAGCAAGTCGAGGACTAGCGGGGAAGAGCAGTTCTTC
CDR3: CASKSRTSGEEQFF

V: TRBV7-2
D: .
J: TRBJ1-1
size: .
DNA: TGTGCCAGCAGCCAAATGACCAACACTGAAGCTTTCTTT
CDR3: CASSQMTNTEAFF

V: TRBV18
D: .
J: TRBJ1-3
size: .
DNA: TGTGCCAGCTCACGGGAGCCGGCAGGCTCTGGAAACACCATATATTTT
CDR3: CASSREPAGSGNTIYF

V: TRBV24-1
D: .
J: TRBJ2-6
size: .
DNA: TGTGCCACCAGTGATTTTGGGGGGGCAGGGGCCAACGTCCTGACTTTC
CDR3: CATSDFGGAGANVLTF

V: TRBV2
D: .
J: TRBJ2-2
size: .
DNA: TGTGCCAGCGTTAGGGATTCGAACACCGGGGAGCTGTTTTTT
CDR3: CASVRDSNTGELFF

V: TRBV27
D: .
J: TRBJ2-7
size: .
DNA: TGTGCCAGCAGTCCAACTAGCTATTCCACCTACGAGCAGTACTTC
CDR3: CASSPTSYSTYEQYF

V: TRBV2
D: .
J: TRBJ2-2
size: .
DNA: TGTGCCAGCAGGACGCAGGGATCTTCCGGGGAGCTGTTTTTT
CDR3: CASRTQGSSGELFF

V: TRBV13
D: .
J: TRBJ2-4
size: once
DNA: TGTGCCAGCACGGACAGCCTAGCCAAAAACATTCAGTACTTC
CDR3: CASTDSLAKNIQYF

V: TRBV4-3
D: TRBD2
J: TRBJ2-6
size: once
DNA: TGCGCCAGCAGCCAAGAGATCGGACTAGCGGGCCCTTCTGGGGCCAACGTCCTGACTTTC
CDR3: CASSQEIGLAGPSGANVLTF

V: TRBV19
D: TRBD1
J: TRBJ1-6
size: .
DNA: TGTGCCAGTAGTATAGGGCCGGGACAGATAAATTCACCCCTCCACTTT
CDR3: CASSIGPGQINSPLHF

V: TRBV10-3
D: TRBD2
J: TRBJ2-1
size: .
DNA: TGTGCCATCAGTGAGTCAACTAGCGGGGGGGCCGGTATGAATGAGCAGTTCTTC
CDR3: CAISESTSGGAGMNEQFF

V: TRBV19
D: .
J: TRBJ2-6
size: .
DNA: TGTGCCAGTACAAACCAGGGATCTGGGGCCAACGTCCTGACTTTC
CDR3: CASTNQGSGANVLTF